A selection of T cell receptor beta chains follows, all from one sample in a study of cytomegalovirus exposure and HLA in healthy donors. The table came from immunoSEQ multiplex PCR; TCRdb's copy has only in-frame clones and leaves some out. The sample has 150,000 to 200,000 clones, more than 80% seen once. Sequenced: PBMCs. The source of these receptors is a woman aged 45 to 65 in good health and CMV-seropositive. Both conserved end residues are part of each CDR3. Each record gives: D gene, clone size, V gene, CDR3 protein. The D gene is left open where the match is weak. Rows may omit the clone size; those that give it use once, few, many or a size class.

TRBD2	NA	TRBV6-6	CASSYGGVADTQYF
TRBD1	NA	TRBV6-6	CASSPTGGVNQPQHF
TRBD1	NA	TRBV18	CASSTRTGGEETQYF
TRBD1	NA	TRBV7-9	CASSSAGTANEQFF
TRBD1	NA	TRBV29-1	CSAAGTGLTDTQYF
TRBD2	NA	TRBV5-1	CASSFGGADYNEQFF
TRBD2	NA	TRBV5-1	CASSLTGGTGELFF
TRBD1	once	TRBV9	CASRLGQGAGNEQFF
TRBD1	NA	TRBV6-5	CASSRDSPLTDTQYF
TRBD1	NA	TRBV19	CASSPTGGVTEAFF